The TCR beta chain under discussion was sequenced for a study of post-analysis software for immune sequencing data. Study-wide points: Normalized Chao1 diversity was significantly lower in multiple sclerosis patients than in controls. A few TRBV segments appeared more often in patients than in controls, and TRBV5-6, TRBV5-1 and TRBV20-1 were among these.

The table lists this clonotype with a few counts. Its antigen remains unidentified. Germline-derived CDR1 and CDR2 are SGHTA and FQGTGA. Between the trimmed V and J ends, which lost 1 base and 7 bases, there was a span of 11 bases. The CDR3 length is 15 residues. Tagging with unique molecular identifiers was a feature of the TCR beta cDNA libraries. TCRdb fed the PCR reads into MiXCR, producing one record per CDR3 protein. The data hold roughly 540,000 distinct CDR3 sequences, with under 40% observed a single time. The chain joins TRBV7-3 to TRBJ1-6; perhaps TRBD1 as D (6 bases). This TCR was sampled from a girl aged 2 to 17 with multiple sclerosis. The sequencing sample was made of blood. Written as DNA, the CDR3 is TGTGCCAGCAGCTTAAGGGGGGCGCGGAATTCACCCCTCCACTTT. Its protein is CASSLRGARNSPLHF.